This section outlines one T cell receptor (beta chain) sequence together with its context. Its target is unknown. J was trimmed by 6 bases and V by 5 bases; bases with no gene match: 7. Germline lookup yields CDR1 MGHRA and CDR2 YSYEKL. The CDR3 has 14 amino acids. This sample is part of a study of shared clonotypes between healthy human individuals. Whole-study results and caveats: Having only a few donors restricted how much genetic and exposure-history diversity was captured.

DNA at roughly 0.2 ug, tens of thousands of T cell genomes, went into sorted-subset replicate PCRs. Produced via immunoSEQ multiplex PCR; TCRdb's table is partial and in-frame only. The data contain some 2,100,000 clones, around 95% of them singletons. The V gene is TRBV4-1, the J gene TRBJ2-3, with 8 bases that match TRBD2. This receptor was taken from a man in his late teens or twenties in good health. Sequencing input: naive CD4+ T cells sorted from blood. Subset specified: CD45RA+ positively selected. The CDR3 loop is CASSSGGAGDTQYF. The CDR3 bases are TGCGCCAGCAGCTCCGGGGGGGCGGGTGATACGCAGTATTTT.